This passage covers 28 T cell receptor beta chains from one sample sequenced in a study of STAT3 mutations in large granular lymphocyte leukemia. Findings and caveats of the study: Every T-cell large granular lymphocyte leukemia patient had at least one immunodominant TCR beta clonotype.

Which antigens these TCRs recognize remains unknown. Sequencing was performed with immunoSEQ multiplex PCR; in TCRdb, only in-frame clones are kept and a portion is missing. The sample lists 16,000 or so clones; almost 85% were seen once. Material: peripheral blood mononuclear cells. Receptors were obtained from a man aged 45-60 years with T-cell large granular lymphocyte leukemia. Some clones in this sample may be carry-over from other donors' samples.

The chain has TRBV5-1 and TRBJ1-2; 7 nucleotides line up with TRBD1. Germline loops: CDR1 SGHRS, CDR2 YFSETQ. The V gene end was trimmed by 4 bases and the J gene end by 8 bases; junction bases not matched to a gene: 2. The CDR3 totals 11 residues. The CDR3 coding sequence is TGCGCCAGCAGCGGGGACAGCGGCTACACCTTC. Its protein product is CASSGDSGYTF.

The chain recombines TRBV5-1 with TRBJ2-3; TRBD2 matches at 13 bases. The CDR3 has 16 residues. In germline, CDR1 is SGHRS, CDR2 YFSETQ. V was clipped by 4 bases and J by 5 bases; unmatched bases: 7. CDR3 DNA: TGCGCCAGCAGCCTCTGGACTAGCGGGGGAGAAGATACGCAGTATTTT. Its protein product is CASSLWTSGGEDTQYF. The variable domain in full, completed from reference TRBV5-1 and TRBJ2-3, reads KAGVTQTPRYLIKTRGQQVTLSCSPISGHRSVSWYQQTPGQGLQFLFEYFSETQRNKGNFPGRFSGRQFSNSRSEMNVSTLELGDSALYLCASSLWTSGGEDTQYFGPGTRLTVL.

Only one count was recorded for this clone. The V call is TRBV5-1, the J call TRBJ1-1; TRBD1 aligns across 8 bases. Germline CDR1 reads SGHRS; CDR2 reads YFSETQ. Trimming removed 5 bases from V and 5 bases from J; junction bases left unmatched: 5. The CDR3 is 13 amino acids. In nucleotides, the CDR3 is TGCGCCAGCAGGCCAACAGGGGGAACTGAAGCTTTCTTT. Translation: CASRPTGGTEAFF. Filled out from reference TRBV5-1 and TRBJ1-1, the complete variable domain reads KAGVTQTPRYLIKTRGQQVTLSCSPISGHRSVSWYQQTPGQGLQFLFEYFSETQRNKGNFPGRFSGRQFSNSRSEMNVSTLELGDSALYLCASRPTGGTEAFFGQGTRLTVV.

This clone showed up just a few times. The genes are TRBV5-4 and TRBJ1-5; 9 bases match TRBD1. The germline V gene encodes CDR1 SGHNT and CDR2 YYREEE (reference sequence). The CDR3 extends over 15 amino acids. V lost 5 bases, J lost 5 bases, and 8 bases stayed unmatched. This chain's CDR3 is CASSKGQGRDQPQHF. The CDR3 nucleotides are TGTGCCAGCAGTAAGGGACAGGGACGCGATCAGCCCCAGCATTTT.

This clone is a singleton in its sample. CDR3 sequence (DNA): TGTGCCAGCAGCTTAAACAGGGCTGGGACTGAAGCTTTCTTT. It codes for CASSLNRAGTEAFF. The chain couples TRBV7-9 to TRBJ1-1, with D perhaps TRBD1 (6 bases). The CDR3 is 14 amino acids. The V gene's germline CDR1 is SEHNR and CDR2 FQNEAQ (reference sequence). V gave up 2 bases and J gave up 5 bases, with 12 bases separating them.

The genes are TRBV18 and TRBJ2-3; 8 bases map to TRBD1. This CDR3 contains 16 residues. V was pared by 0 bases and J by 1 base, with 3 bases of the junction left unmatched. CDR1 is KGHSH, CDR2 LQKENI, per germline. CDR3 nucleotides: TGTGCCAGCTCACCACCCGCGGGACAGGGCACAGATACGCAGTATTTT. Protein sequence: CASSPPAGQGTDTQYF.

The chain recombines TRBV28 with TRBJ2-7; D is ambiguous. CDR3 length: 10 residues. Germline V CDR1 and CDR2: MDHEN, SYDVKM. Trimming stripped 10 bases from V and 3 bases from J, with 7 bases between. The CDR3 coding sequence is TGTGCCACAGGCAGCTACGAGCAGTACTTC. Its translation: CATGSYEQYF. Supplemented by reference TRBV28 and TRBJ2-7, the full variable domain reads DVKVTQSSRYLVKRTGEKVFLECVQDMDHENMFWYRQDPGLGLRLIYFSYDVKMKEKGDIPEGYSVSREKKERFSLILESASTNQTSMYLCATGSYEQYFGPGTRLTVT.

The gene calls are TRBV11-2 and TRBJ1-2, with D unclear. The CDR3 covers 15 residues. The V gene lost 0 bases and the J gene lost 0 bases, with 8 bases spanning the gap. Germline assignment: CDR1 SGHAT and CDR2 FQNNGV. CDR3 amino acids: CASSLDSAANYGYTF. The CDR3 bases are TGTGCCAGCAGCTTAGATTCTGCAGCTAACTATGGCTACACCTTC.

In this sample, this clone turned up once. The chain recombines TRBV7-2 with TRBJ2-2; TRBD1 or TRBD2 may be the D gene (5 bases each). CDR3 length equals 16 residues. Per the germline V gene, CDR1 is SGHTA and CDR2 is FQGNSA. Between the trimmed V and J ends, which lost 6 bases and 8 bases, there was a span of 22 bases. In nucleotides, the CDR3 is TGTGCCAGCAGTTCCCCGGGAAAGGGGTTGTGGGGGGAGCTGTTTTTT. It encodes CASSSPGKGLWGELFF. The variable domain in full, with the rest retrieved from reference TRBV7-2 and TRBJ2-2, is GAGVSQSPSNKVTEKGKDVELRCDPISGHTALYWYRQSLGQGLEFLIYFQGNSAPDKSGLPSDRFSAERTGGSVSTLTIQRTQQEDSAVYLCASSSPGKGLWGELFFGEGSRLTVL.

This clone was seen once. V usage is TRBV2 and J usage is TRBJ1-2, with 7 bases that match TRBD1. The V gene's germline CDR1 is SNHLY and CDR2 FYNNEI. Trimming cost V 0 bases and J 7 bases; bases outside gene matches: 8. CDR3 length equals 15 residues. The CDR3 here is CASSEAVGQTSGYTF. The CDR3 bases are TGTGCCAGCAGTGAAGCTGTGGGACAGACTTCTGGCTACACCTTC.

The chain is built from TRBV5-1 and TRBJ1-5; 7 bases align to TRBD1. The ends lost 4 bases at V and 2 bases at J; junction bases unmatched: 6. CDR3 size: 15 residues. Germline V gives CDR1 SGHRS, CDR2 YFSETQ. The CDR3 coding sequence is TGCGCCAGCAGCCCGTCCGACAGGGGCAATCAGCCCCAGCATTTT. Translated, it gives CASSPSDRGNQPQHF.

This rearrangement joins TRBV19 to TRBJ2-7; TRBD2 agrees at 9 bases. The CDR3 loop spans 16 amino acids. From germline, CDR1 is LNHDA and CDR2 SQIVND (reference sequence). Germline trimming cut 4 bases from V and 0 bases from J; bases unmatched to any gene: 7. CDR3 nucleotide sequence: TGTGCCAGTAGTAGGACCGTTAGCGGGAGCTCCTACGAGCAGTACTTC. Translation: CASSRTVSGSSYEQYF.

The chain combines TRBV29-1 with TRBJ2-1; the D gene could be TRBD1 or TRBD2 (5 bases each). Germline CDR1 SQVTM, CDR2 ANQGSEA. The V gene lost 7 bases and the J gene lost 7 bases, with 17 bases spanning the gap. The CDR3 sequence is 13 residues long. The CDR3, as DNA: TGCAGCGCCCCCCTCAGGGAGATGAATGAGCAGTTCTTC. This codes for CSAPLREMNEQFF.

The V call is TRBV5-1, the J call TRBJ1-4, with D maybe TRBD1 (5 bases). This CDR3 region has 16 residues. From germline, CDR1 is SGHRS and CDR2 YFSETQ. With 0 bases removed from V and 5 bases from J, the gap between germline ends came to 14 bases. The CDR3 coding sequence is TGCGCCAGCAGCTTGGCCCTGGGGCCCAGGAATGAAAAACTGTTTTTT. It codes for CASSLALGPRNEKLFF.

This chain links TRBV7-9 with TRBJ2-3; D is unresolved. This CDR3 comprises 13 residues. Per the germline V gene, CDR1 is SEHNR and CDR2 is FQNEAQ (reference sequence). Trimming took 3 bases from V and 5 from J, leaving 9 bases between them. In DNA, the CDR3 is TGTGCCAGCAGCTTCCCTGCTGTAGATACGCAGTATTTT. This sequence encodes CASSFPAVDTQYF.

This chain connects TRBV19 to TRBJ1-3; D unresolved. The V end was cut by 7 bases, the J end by 0 bases, with 16 bases between. Germline V gene data show CDR1 as LNHDA and CDR2 as SQIVND (reference sequence). The CDR3 has 16 amino acids. The CDR3 sequence is CASTSSARVSGNTIYF. The CDR3, as DNA: TGTGCCAGTACCTCCTCGGCGCGGGTCTCTGGAAACACCATATATTTT.

CDR3 in DNA: TGTGCCAGCTCACCAATCAGGGCTGGCGAGCAGTACTTC. The encoded protein is CASSPIRAGEQYF. This chain joins TRBV18 and TRBJ2-7, with D possibly being TRBD1 (5 bases). In germline, CDR1 is KGHSH, CDR2 LQKENI. This CDR3 comprises 13 residues. Between the trimmed V and J ends, which lost 2 bases and 6 bases, there was a span of 11 bases.

The rearrangement links TRBV7-9 to TRBJ2-7, with 10 bases fitting TRBD1. This CDR3 comprises 15 residues. Germline lookup yields CDR1 SEHNR and CDR2 FQNEAQ (reference sequence). Trimming took 5 bases from V and 2 from J; bases not matched to a gene: 6. In DNA, the CDR3 is TGTGCCAGCAGCCCCGACAGGGGGCGTCCCTACGAGCAGTACTTC. It codes for CASSPDRGRPYEQYF. The entire variable domain, with the rest obtained from reference TRBV7-9 and TRBJ2-7, is as follows: DTGVSQNPRHKITKRGQNVTFRCDPISEHNRLYWYRQTLGQGPEFLTYFQNEAQLEKSRLLSDRFSAERPKGSFSTLEIQRTEQGDSAMYLCASSPDRGRPYEQYFGPGTRLTVT.

This clone was observed once. This chain's CDR3 is CASSPTANNLNTEAFF. CDR3 in DNA: TGTGCCAGCTCACCAACAGCAAATAATTTAAACACTGAAGCTTTCTTT. The rearrangement uses TRBV18 and TRBJ1-1, with D unresolved. Germline CDR1 and CDR2: KGHSH and LQKENI. The CDR3 has 16 residues. V was trimmed by 2 bases and J by 2 bases, leaving 15 bases between them.

By proportion, this clone is large. The V call is TRBV28, the J call TRBJ1-5, with 10 bases matching TRBD1. The germline V gene has CDR1 MDHEN and CDR2 SYDVKM. This CDR3 has 16 amino acids. The V and J ends lost 6 bases and 2 bases, in that order; junction bases with no gene match: 7. The CDR3 bases are TGTGCCAGCAGACCTACCGGGACAGGGGGCAATCAGCCCCAGCATTTT. Translation: CASRPTGTGGNQPQHF.

V is TRBV30 and J is TRBJ2-7; D perhaps matches TRBD1 (6 bases). The V and J ends lost 0 bases and 6 bases respectively, with 18 bases between them. The germline CDR1 and CDR2 sequences are GTSNPN and SVGIG (reference sequence). CDR3 length: 15 residues. This chain's CDR3 is CAWSVPGHRAGEQYF. CDR3 bases: TGTGCCTGGAGTGTTCCGGGACACCGGGCAGGCGAGCAGTACTTC.

This chain's CDR3 is CASSLVKATEAFF. DNA of the CDR3: TGTGCCAGCAGCTTAGTAAAGGCCACTGAAGCTTTCTTT. This sequence joins TRBV7-9 and TRBJ1-1; D not resolved. The ends were cut back, 1 base at V and 4 bases at J, with 7 bases in the middle. Germline V gives CDR1 SEHNR, CDR2 FQNEAQ (reference sequence). This CDR3 has 13 amino acids. Looking up the rest from reference TRBV7-9 and TRBJ1-1 gives the full variable domain: DTGVSQNPRHKITKRGQNVTFRCDPISEHNRLYWYRQTLGQGPEFLTYFQNEAQLEKSRLLSDRFSAERPKGSFSTLEIQRTEQGDSAMYLCASSLVKATEAFFGQGTRLTVV.

V is TRBV2 and J is TRBJ2-5; no clear D. V lost 7 bases to trimming and J lost 3 bases, with 15 bases between them. Germline CDR1 SNHLY, CDR2 FYNNEI. The CDR3 covers 14 residues. The CDR3 loop reads CASKVYITEETQYF. The CDR3 nucleotides are TGTGCCAGCAAGGTATACATTACCGAAGAGACCCAGTACTTC.

The CDR3 sequence is CASSMGQGQPSYEQYF. The CDR3 DNA follows: TGTGCCAGTAGTATGGGACAGGGACAGCCGTCCTACGAGCAGTACTTC. The chain has TRBV19 and TRBJ2-7; 9 nucleotides line up with TRBD1. The J segment lost 1 base and the V segment lost 3 bases, leaving 7 bases of the junction unmatched. The CDR3 covers 16 residues. Germline loops: CDR1 LNHDA, CDR2 SQIVND (reference sequence). Complete variable domain (other parts from reference TRBV19 and TRBJ2-7): DGGITQSPKYLFRKEGQNVTLSCEQNLNHDAMYWYRQDPGQGLRLIYYSQIVNDFQKGDIAEGYSVSREKKESFPLTVTSAQKNPTAFYLCASSMGQGQPSYEQYFGPGTRLTVT.

This chain joins TRBV5-1 and TRBJ1-6; a weak D match, TRBD1 (5 bases). This CDR3 comprises 13 residues. In germline, CDR1 is SGHRS, CDR2 YFSETQ. V was pared by 3 bases and J by 10 bases, with 11 bases between. The CDR3 protein is CASSSGGTSPLHF. The CDR3 region has the DNA TGCGCCAGCAGCTCGGGAGGGACCTCACCCCTCCACTTT. The variable domain in full, completed from reference TRBV5-1 and TRBJ1-6, reads KAGVTQTPRYLIKTRGQQVTLSCSPISGHRSVSWYQQTPGQGLQFLFEYFSETQRNKGNFPGRFSGRQFSNSRSEMNVSTLELGDSALYLCASSSGGTSPLHFGNGTRLTVT.

The genes are TRBV5-4 and TRBJ2-3; 7 bases are a match to TRBD2. The CDR3 spans 13 residues. The germline CDR1 and CDR2 sequences are SGHNT and YYREEE (reference sequence). After removal of 0 bases from V and 5 bases from J, the junction contained 0 bases not matched to a gene. The CDR3 DNA sequence: TGTGCCAGCAGCTTGGCGGGGGGAGATACGCAGTATTTT. This codes for CASSLAGGDTQYF.

The V call is TRBV11-2, the J call TRBJ2-7, with D unresolved. V was clipped by 3 bases and J by 7 bases, with 19 bases between them. Germline-derived CDR1 and CDR2 are SGHAT and FQNNGV. The CDR3 loop spans 15 amino acids. CDR3: CASSFRGRSGLEQYF. CDR3 nucleotide sequence: TGTGCCAGCAGCTTCAGAGGACGGAGTGGTCTTGAGCAGTACTTC.

V gene TRBV5-1 combines with J gene TRBJ2-7; possible D gene TRBD2, 5 bases. The CDR3 runs 13 residues. In germline, CDR1 is SGHRS, CDR2 YFSETQ. The V and J ends lost 4 bases and 6 bases respectively, with 14 bases between them. CDR3 in amino acids: CASSLDEGLEQYF. The CDR3 nucleotides read TGCGCCAGCAGCCTGGACGAAGGACTCGAGCAGTACTTC.